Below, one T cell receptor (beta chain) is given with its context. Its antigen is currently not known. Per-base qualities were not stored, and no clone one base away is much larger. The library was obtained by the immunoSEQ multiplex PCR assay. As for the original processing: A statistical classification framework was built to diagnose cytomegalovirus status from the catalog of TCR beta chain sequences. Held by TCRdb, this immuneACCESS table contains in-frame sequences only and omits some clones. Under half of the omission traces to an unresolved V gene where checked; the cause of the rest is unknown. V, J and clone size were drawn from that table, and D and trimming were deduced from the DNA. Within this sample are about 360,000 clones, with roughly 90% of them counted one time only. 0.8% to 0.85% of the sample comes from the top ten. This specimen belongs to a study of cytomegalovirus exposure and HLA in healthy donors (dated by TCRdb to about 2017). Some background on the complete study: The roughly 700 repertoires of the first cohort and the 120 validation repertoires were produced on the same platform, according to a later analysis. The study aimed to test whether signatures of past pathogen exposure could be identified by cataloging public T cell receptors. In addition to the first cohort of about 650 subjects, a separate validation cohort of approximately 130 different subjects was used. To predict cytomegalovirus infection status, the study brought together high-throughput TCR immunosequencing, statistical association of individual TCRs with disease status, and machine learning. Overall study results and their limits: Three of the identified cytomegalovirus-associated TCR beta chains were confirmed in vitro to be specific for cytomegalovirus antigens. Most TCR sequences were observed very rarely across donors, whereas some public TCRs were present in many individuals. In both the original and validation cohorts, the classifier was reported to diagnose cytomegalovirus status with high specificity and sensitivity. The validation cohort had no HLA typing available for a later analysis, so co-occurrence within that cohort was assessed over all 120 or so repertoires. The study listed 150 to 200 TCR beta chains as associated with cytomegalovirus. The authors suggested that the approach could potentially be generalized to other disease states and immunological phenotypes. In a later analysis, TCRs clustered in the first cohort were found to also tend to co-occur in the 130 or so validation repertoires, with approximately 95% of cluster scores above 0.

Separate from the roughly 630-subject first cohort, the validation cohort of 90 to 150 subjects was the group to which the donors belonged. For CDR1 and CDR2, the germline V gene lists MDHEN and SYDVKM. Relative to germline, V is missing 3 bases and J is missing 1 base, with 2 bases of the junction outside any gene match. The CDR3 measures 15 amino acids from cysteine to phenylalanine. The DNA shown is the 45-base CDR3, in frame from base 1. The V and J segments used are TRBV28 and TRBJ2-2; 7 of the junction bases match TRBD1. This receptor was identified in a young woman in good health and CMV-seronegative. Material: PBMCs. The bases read TGTGCCAGCAGTTTCCGGGACAGGAACACCGGGGAGCTGTTTTTT. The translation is CASSFRDRNTGELFF.